This passage covers 25 T cell receptor beta chains from one sample sequenced in a study of T cells in Graves' hyperthyroidism and ophthalmopathy. Amplification of TCR beta CDR3 regions used RNA as the template. HTBI primers were the set used in a first-round RT-PCR of the TCR CDR3. Via MiXCR, TCRdb re-called the multiplex PCR reads, giving one row per CDR3 protein. In the table there are about 510,000 distinct CDR3 sequences, around 15% of which are singletons. Material for sequencing was blood. These receptors all come from a woman in her 40s with Graves' hyperthyroidism.

In its sample, this clonotype was seen a few times. V and J are TRBV14 and TRBJ2-5; 13 bases align to TRBD2. With V trimmed by 3 bases and J by 12 bases, 19 bases remained unmatched. The CDR3 has 18 residues. Germline CDR1 reads SGHDN; CDR2 reads FVKESK. CDR3 DNA sequence: TGTGCCAGCAGCCACAACATTTGGGGGACTAGCGGGACAAGCAGAAAGTACTTC. It encodes CASSHNIWGTSGTSRKYF.

This clonotype was seen repeatedly, ten times or more. This chain connects TRBV7-8 to TRBJ2-5; D is possibly TRBD1 or TRBD2 (6 bases each). CDR3 length: 15 amino acids. The germline V gene encodes CDR1 SGHVS and CDR2 FQNEAQ. V was clipped by 5 bases and J by 1 base, with 14 bases between them. CDR3 nucleotide sequence: TGTGCCAGCAGCCGTTTAGGGGGGCCCCAAGAGACCCAGTACTTC. Amino acid sequence: CASSRLGGPQETQYF.

The J gene is TRBJ2-7, the V gene TRBV7-9; TRBD2 matches 7 bases. Germline-derived CDR1 and CDR2 are SEHNR and FQNEAQ (reference sequence). There are 16 residues in the CDR3. After removal of 5 bases from V and 3 bases from J, the junction contained 13 bases not matched to a gene. DNA for the CDR3: TGTGCCAGCAGCCCCCCGTCGGCGGGAGTGTACTACGAGCAGTACTTC. Its protein is CASSPPSAGVYYEQYF. Based on the CDR3 plus reference TRBV7-9 and TRBJ2-7, the full variable domain is DTGVSQNPRHKITKRGQNVTFRCDPISEHNRLYWYRQTLGQGPEFLTYFQNEAQLEKSRLLSDRFSAERPKGSFSTLEIQRTEQGDSAMYLCASSPPSAGVYYEQYFGPGTRLTVT.

The sample holds a few counts of this clonotype. V gene TRBV25-1 combines with J gene TRBJ1-1; D is perhaps TRBD1 (6 bases). This CDR3 has 14 amino acids. In germline, CDR1 is MGHDK, CDR2 SYGVNS. Trimming removed 5 bases from V and 8 bases from J, with 18 bases in between. This CDR3 is CASSSPGTKAEAFF. The CDR3 region has the DNA TGTGCCAGCAGTTCCCCCGGGACAAAGGCCGAAGCTTTCTTT.

This clonotype was picked up a small number of times. This chain connects TRBV5-6 to TRBJ2-1; TRBD1 matches 8 bases. Germline V gene data show CDR1 as SGHDT and CDR2 as YYEEEE. The V and J ends lost 2 bases and 8 bases, in that order; junction bases with no gene match: 12. CDR3 size: 16 residues. The CDR3 region is CASSFLKGQVTHEQFF. DNA of the CDR3: TGTGCCAGCAGCTTTTTGAAGGGACAGGTTACCCATGAGCAGTTCTTC.

The chain couples TRBV18 to TRBJ2-7; D is uncertain. Germline CDR1 is KGHSH and CDR2 is LQKENI. V was cut by 0 bases and J by 5 bases, with 14 bases left in between. CDR3 length: 15 residues. CDR3 sequence: CASSPPGPGNDEQYF. The DNA for the CDR3 is TGTGCCAGCTCACCACCGGGTCCAGGTAACGACGAGCAGTACTTC.

This clonotype was detected many times. V gene TRBV18 combines with J gene TRBJ1-3; D is perhaps TRBD1 (5 bases). Germline V gene sequence: CDR1 KGHSH, CDR2 LQKENI. The CDR3 length is 15 residues. Trimming shortened V by 3 bases and J by 1 base, and 10 bases separated the two germline ends. CDR3 sequence: CASSPNPGSGNTIYF. Written as DNA, the CDR3 is TGTGCCAGCTCACCCAATCCAGGGTCTGGAAACACCATATATTTT.

In its sample, this clonotype was seen many times. This rearrangement joins TRBV7-3 to TRBJ2-6, with a tentative D call TRBD2 (6 bases). The V end lost 4 bases, the J end lost 0 bases, and 10 bases lay between the germline ends. The CDR3 length is 16 residues. The germline V gene has CDR1 SGHTA and CDR2 FQGTGA. The CDR3 sequence is CASSSPTSSGANVLTF. The CDR3 DNA sequence: TGTGCCAGCAGCTCCCCGACTAGCTCTGGGGCCAACGTCCTGACTTTC.

This clonotype was counted ten times or more. The gene calls are TRBV18 and TRBJ2-5; 7 bases match TRBD2. The CDR3 is 16 residues long. The V segment lost 2 bases and the J segment 0 bases; nucleotides outside the gene matches: 6. The V gene's germline CDR1 is KGHSH and CDR2 LQKENI. DNA for the CDR3: TGTGCCAGCTCACCAATCCTGGGAGGGTACCAAGAGACCCAGTACTTC. It translates to CASSPILGGYQETQYF. Combining the CDR3 with reference TRBV18 and TRBJ2-5 gives the whole variable domain NAGVMQNPRHLVRRRGQEARLRCSPMKGHSHVYWYRQLPEEGLKFMVYLQKENIIDESGMPKERFSAEFPKEGPSILRIQQVVRGDSAAYFCASSPILGGYQETQYFGPGTRLLVL.

The chain employs TRBV3-1 and TRBJ2-7; 7 positions agree with TRBD1. V shed 1 base and J 6 bases; nucleotides not matched to a gene: 9. CDR3 length: 15 residues. Germline-derived CDR1 and CDR2 are LGHDT and YNNKEL (reference sequence). The CDR3: CASSQGLQGYAEQYF. CDR3 nucleotide sequence: TGTGCCAGCAGCCAAGGACTACAGGGGTACGCCGAGCAGTACTTC.

This clonotype occurred many times. The chain recombines TRBV6-1 with TRBJ2-3; D is possibly TRBD1 or TRBD2 (5 bases each). The CDR3 is made up of 16 amino acids. Trimming left V 5 bases short and J 2 bases short, with 17 bases between. Germline lookup yields CDR1 MNHNS and CDR2 SASEGT. CDR3 bases: TGTGCCAGCAGTTATGCTTATGTTGGGACCACAGATACGCAGTATTTT. Its translation is CASSYAYVGTTDTQYF.

This clonotype was seen many times. The rearrangement links TRBV3-1 to TRBJ1-1; TRBD1 might be the D (6 bases). The V gene's germline CDR1 is LGHDT and CDR2 YNNKEL (reference sequence). The CDR3 runs 14 residues. Trimming left V 0 bases short and J 6 bases short, with 11 bases between. The CDR3 nucleotides read TGTGCCAGCAGCCAAGACAGGGGTAGGTCTGAAGCTTTCTTT. It codes for CASSQDRGRSEAFF.

This clonotype was observed at least ten times. The rearrangement links TRBV27 to TRBJ2-1; 10 bases are shared with TRBD2. V trimming: 0 bases; J trimming: 5 bases; junction bases outside the gene matches: 1. This CDR3 has 15 residues. Germline V gene lookup returns CDR1 MNHEY and CDR2 SMNVEV (reference sequence). Here the CDR3 reads CASSLSAGGDNEQFF. The CDR3, as DNA: TGTGCCAGCAGTTTATCAGCGGGAGGGGACAATGAGCAGTTCTTC.

This clonotype showed up many times. The rearrangement links TRBV20-1 to TRBJ1-4; 7 bases agree with TRBD1. V was pared by 2 bases and J by 4 bases, with 7 bases of the junction left unmatched. The CDR3 runs 15 residues. Looked up from germline, CDR1 is DFQATT and CDR2 is SNEGSKA (reference sequence). The CDR3 DNA reads as TGCAGTGCTAGATATCGACAGGGTAATAATGAAAAACTGTTTTTT. This encodes CSARYRQGNNEKLFF.

This chain connects TRBV9 to TRBJ2-5; possibly TRBD1 for D (6 bases). The CDR3 is 15 residues long. Trimming left V 2 bases short and J 1 base short, with 12 bases between. Germline V CDR1 and CDR2: SGDLS, YYNGEE. This CDR3 reads CASSVGRGGQETQYF. Written as DNA, the CDR3 is TGTGCCAGCAGCGTCGGTAGAGGGGGCCAAGAGACCCAGTACTTC. The whole variable domain, remainder taken from reference TRBV9 and TRBJ2-5, is DSGVTQTPKHLITATGQRVTLRCSPRSGDLSVYWYQQSLDQGLQFLIQYYNGEERAKGNILERFSAQQFPDLHSELNLSSLELGDSALYFCASSVGRGGQETQYFGPGTRLLVL.

Only a few counts were recorded for this clonotype. V gene TRBV7-9 combines with J gene TRBJ2-3, with D possibly TRBD2 on 6 matching bases. CDR1 is SEHNR and CDR2 is FQNEAQ in the germline V gene (reference sequence). The CDR3 totals 15 residues. V lost 4 bases and J 0 bases, leaving 11 bases between the germline ends. In DNA form, the CDR3 reads TGTGCCAGCAGCTCCAGACTAGAAAGCACAGATACGCAGTATTTT. This gives the protein CASSSRLESTDTQYF.

This clonotype was counted many times. The gene calls are TRBV6-1 and TRBJ1-5; perhaps TRBD1 as D (5 bases). The CDR3 runs to 15 residues. Germline CDR1 and CDR2: MNHNS and SASEGT. V was pared by 1 base and J by 2 bases, with 9 bases between. DNA of the CDR3: TGTGCCAGCAGTGAAGTGGTACAGGGCAATCAGCCCCAGCATTTT. Its protein product is CASSEVVQGNQPQHF.

This clonotype was detected many times. The chain joins TRBV6-1 to TRBJ2-1; D possibly corresponds to TRBD1 (5 bases). The V gene lost 5 bases and the J gene lost 1 base, with 12 bases spanning the gap. This CDR3 is built from 15 residues. The germline V gene encodes CDR1 MNHNS and CDR2 SASEGT. CDR3 sequence reads: CASSTGAPSYNEQFF. CDR3 sequence (DNA): TGTGCCAGCAGTACAGGAGCCCCGTCCTACAATGAGCAGTTCTTC.

This clonotype was detected only a few times. The gene calls are TRBV15 and TRBJ2-5; 7 bases are shared with TRBD1. V gave up 7 bases and J gave up 4 bases; unmatched junction bases: 9. The CDR3 is 14 residues long. Germline V gives CDR1 LNHNV, CDR2 YYDKDF (reference sequence). The CDR3 here is CATTNRGIRETQYF. In DNA form, the CDR3 reads TGTGCCACCACCAACAGGGGCATTCGAGAGACCCAGTACTTC.

This clonotype was recorded at least ten times. The CDR3 DNA is TGTGCCAGCAGCCGGAGCGGGACCATAACTAATGAGCAGTTCTTC. Translated, it gives CASSRSGTITNEQFF. V is TRBV7-9 and J is TRBJ2-1, with 7 nucleotides matching TRBD2. J gave up 7 bases and V 5 bases, and 11 bases lay outside the gene matches. The germline CDR1 and CDR2 sequences are SEHNR and FQNEAQ (reference sequence). The CDR3 runs to 15 residues.

This clonotype was counted ten times or more. V and J are TRBV12-3 or TRBV12-4 and TRBJ2-3; TRBD2 agrees at 10 bases. CDR3 length equals 19 residues. Trimming removed 1 base from V and 3 bases from J; junction bases left unmatched: 13. The CDR3 DNA reads TGTGCCAGCAGTTTAGAGTCTAGCGGGAGTGGAAGCGGAACAGATACGCAGTATTTT. Its translation is CASSLESSGSGSGTDTQYF.

This clonotype appeared many times. The chain combines TRBV18 with TRBJ1-5, with a tentative D call TRBD1 (6 bases). Germline V gene data show CDR1 as KGHSH and CDR2 as LQKENI. V was cut by 2 bases and J by 4 bases, with 12 bases left in between. CDR3 length: 15 residues. CDR3 nucleotides: TGTGCCAGCTCACCAGACAGCAGGGGAAATCAGCCCCAGCATTTT. Protein: CASSPDSRGNQPQHF.

The CDR3 loop reads CAISDATAGWGEQYF. For the CDR3, the DNA is TGTGCCATCAGTGACGCCACGGCGGGATGGGGCGAGCAGTACTTC. The chain joins TRBV10-3 to TRBJ2-7; a weak D match, TRBD2 (6 bases). Trimming shortened V by 3 bases and J by 6 bases, and 18 bases separated the two germline ends. From germline, CDR1 is ENHRY and CDR2 SYGVKD. The CDR3 is 15 residues long.

This CDR3 is CASSLVGGAFQETQYF. CDR3 sequence (DNA): TGTGCCAGCAGCCTGGTAGGAGGGGCCTTCCAAGAGACCCAGTACTTC. The gene calls are TRBV7-9 and TRBJ2-5, with D possibly TRBD2 on 6 matching bases. Germline CDR1 and CDR2: SEHNR and FQNEAQ (reference sequence). V lost 5 bases and J 1 base, leaving 17 bases between the germline ends. CDR3 length: 16 residues.

This sequence joins TRBV20-1 and TRBJ2-3; 7 bases align to TRBD2. The CDR3 loop spans 16 amino acids. Losses at the gene ends were 6 bases for V and 6 bases for J; bases not matched to a gene: 18. CDR1 DFQATT and CDR2 SNEGSKA come from the germline V gene (reference sequence). The chain's CDR3 is CSAVTTSERARDTQYF. The CDR3 nucleotides read TGCAGTGCCGTGACTACTAGCGAGAGGGCAAGGGATACGCAGTATTTT.